The 32 T cell receptor beta chains listed next were all sequenced from one sample in a study of response to subunit inactivated influenza vaccine. TCRdb recomputed calls from the RT-PCR reads with MiXCR, one row per CDR3 protein. The sample consists of about 570,000 distinct CDR3 sequences, about 11% of them appearing once. This sample was shared with a second study, whose subject was T cells expressing NK-cell markers. That work states: What made the TCR beta cDNA was 5'RACE template switching with UMIs.

Sequencing was performed on PBMCs from blood, taken on the day of vaccination. These TCRs come from a man aged 50-59 years who received an inactivated influenza vaccine.

This clonotype was picked up a small number of times. V is TRBV24-1 and J is TRBJ2-1; TRBD1 is a possible D gene (5 bases). V shed 6 bases and J shed 0 bases, with 14 bases lying between them. CDR3 length: 16 amino acids. Germline CDR1 is KGHDR and CDR2 is SFDVKD. Written as DNA, the CDR3 is TGTGCCACCAGTCGCAGGGAACAGAGCTCCTACAATGAGCAGTTCTTC. As protein: CATSRREQSSYNEQFF.

The chain is built from TRBV10-2 and TRBJ2-3; 10 bases match TRBD1. The germline gives CDR1 WSHSY, CDR2 SAAADI. CDR3 size: 16 residues. Germline trimming cut 5 bases from V and 5 bases from J; bases unmatched to any gene: 10. The CDR3 nucleotides are TGCGCCAGCAGTAGGGGACAGGGGCATCAGGGAGATACGCAGTATTTT. It encodes CASSRGQGHQGDTQYF.

This clonotype was observed a handful of times. V is TRBV9 and J is TRBJ2-5; 10 bases are shared with TRBD2. The CDR3 extends over 15 amino acids. V trimming: 0 bases; J trimming: 5 bases; junction bases outside the gene matches: 4. The germline gives CDR1 SGDLS, CDR2 YYNGEE. The CDR3 spells CASSVGTSGPETQYF. The CDR3 DNA reads TGTGCCAGCAGCGTAGGGACTAGCGGCCCGGAGACCCAGTACTTC.

This clonotype was detected only a few times. The rearrangement uses TRBV5-5 and TRBJ2-5; 12 bases line up with TRBD2. The germline gives CDR1 SGHKS, CDR2 YYEKEE (reference sequence). The CDR3 runs 17 residues. V lost 0 bases to trimming and J lost 2 bases; unmatched junction nucleotides: 5. CDR3 coding DNA: TGTGCCAGCAGCTTGGCTCTAGCGGGAGGGTGGCAAGAGACCCAGTACTTC. Translated: CASSLALAGGWQETQYF.

This clonotype showed up just a few times. The gene calls are TRBV6-1 and TRBJ2-3; 8 bases align to TRBD2. After removal of 8 bases from V and 0 bases from J, the junction contained 7 bases not matched to a gene. The length of the CDR3 is 15 residues. Per the germline V gene, CDR1 is MNHNS and CDR2 is SASEGT. The CDR3 DNA reads as TGTGCCAGCGGGAGCGGGGGCCCTAGCACAGATACGCAGTATTTT. Amino acids: CASGSGGPSTDTQYF.

V and J are TRBV5-6 and TRBJ2-4, with D possibly being TRBD1 or TRBD2 (5 bases each). The CDR3 consists of 15 residues. Trimming cost V 4 bases and J 5 bases, with 16 bases left between them. From germline, CDR1 is SGHDT and CDR2 YYEEEE. The CDR3 here is CASSPGGGRENIQYF. DNA of the CDR3: TGTGCCAGCAGCCCAGGTGGGGGACGAGAAAACATTCAGTACTTC. Drawing the rest from reference TRBV5-6 and TRBJ2-4, the complete variable domain is DAGVTQSPTHLIKTRGQQVTLRCSPKSGHDTVSWYQQALGQGPQFIFQYYEEEERQRGNFPDRFSGHQFPNYSSELNVNALLLGDSALYLCASSPGGGRENIQYFGAGTRLSVL.

This clonotype was seen a handful of times. The chain uses TRBV7-9 and TRBJ2-1; 12 bases align to TRBD2. V trimming: 5 bases; J trimming: 10 bases; junction bases outside the gene matches: 12. Germline lookup yields CDR1 SEHNR and CDR2 FQNEAQ (reference sequence). This CDR3 is 16 amino acids long. The DNA for the CDR3 is TGTGCCAGCAGCGCCTTTTTACTAGCGGGAGGAGGAGAGCAGTTCTTC. As protein: CASSAFLLAGGGEQFF.

This clonotype was seen a handful of times. The chain joins TRBV7-2 to TRBJ2-1; a weak D match, TRBD1 (6 bases). The CDR3 totals 16 residues. The V gene lost 6 bases and the J gene lost 1 base, with 16 bases spanning the gap. Germline assignment: CDR1 SGHTA and CDR2 FQGNSA. DNA of the CDR3: TGTGCCAGCAGTCCCGCTGGGACACCGTCCTACAATGAGCAGTTCTTC. Residues: CASSPAGTPSYNEQFF.

This clonotype was counted at least ten times. V gene TRBV20-1 combines with J gene TRBJ2-7; TRBD2 aligns across 9 bases. This CDR3 comprises 14 residues. V trimming: 5 bases; J trimming: 0 bases; junction bases outside the gene matches: 5. Germline CDR1 DFQATT, CDR2 SNEGSKA (reference sequence). CDR3 DNA sequence: TGCAGTGCTTCGACTAGCGGATTCTCCTACGAGCAGTACTTC. Its translation is CSASTSGFSYEQYF.

As regards this clonotype: The junction departs from germline at one end; a sequencing error may be responsible. DNA for the CDR3: TGTGCCAGCAGTTCCGCCCTCGGGACAGCGAGCTTC. Translation gives CASSSALGTASF. The chain couples TRBV12-3 or TRBV12-4 to TRBJ2-7, with 7 nucleotides matching TRBD1. The CDR3 length is 12 residues.

This clonotype was counted a few times. The rearrangement uses TRBV20-1 and TRBJ2-7; D may be TRBD2 (5 bases). This CDR3 spans 13 amino acids. The V end lost 5 bases, the J end lost 0 bases, and 11 bases lay between the germline ends. Germline values: CDR1 DFQATT, CDR2 SNEGSKA (reference sequence). Here the CDR3 DNA reads TGCAGTGCTCGGAGGCCTAGCTCCTACGAGCAGTACTTC. The encoded protein is CSARRPSSYEQYF.

The gene calls are TRBV6-5 and TRBJ2-7; 8 bases are shared with TRBD1. Germline assignment: CDR1 MNHEY and CDR2 SVGAGI. The CDR3 consists of 12 residues. In DNA form, the CDR3 reads TGTGGCGTCGGACAGGGAAGATACGAGCAGTACTTC. Residues: CGVGQGRYEQYF.

In its sample, this clonotype was seen a few times. The chain couples TRBV12-3 or TRBV12-4 to TRBJ2-7; 7 bases are a match to TRBD1. The CDR3 sequence is 13 residues long. Trimming took 4 bases from V and 5 from J; bases not matched to a gene: 5. DNA for the CDR3: TGTGCCAGCAGTTGGACAGGCGGGCACGAGCAGTACTTC. Residues: CASSWTGGHEQYF.

The gene calls are TRBV6-2 or TRBV6-3 and TRBJ1-2; TRBD1 agrees at 8 bases. V lost 3 bases and J lost 5; bases outside the gene matches: 8. CDR1 is MNHEY and CDR2 is SVGEGT in the germline V gene. CDR3 length: 15 residues. The CDR3 is CASSYPTGVIYGYTF. As DNA, the CDR3 is TGTGCCAGCAGTTATCCGACAGGGGTTATTTATGGCTACACCTTC.

J is TRBJ2-7 and V is TRBV6-5, with 8 bases that match TRBD1. The CDR3 is 14 amino acids. Unmatched junction bases numbered 5, after V lost 2 bases and J lost 5 bases. Germline V lookup: CDR1 MNHEY, CDR2 SVGAGI. The CDR3 region is CASSYRDRRDEQYF. The CDR3 region has the DNA TGTGCCAGCAGTTACAGGGACAGGAGGGACGAGCAGTACTTC.

This clonotype was counted between two and nine times. The chain combines TRBV7-9 with TRBJ2-1; 8 bases match TRBD1. The germline CDR1 and CDR2 sequences are SEHNR and FQNEAQ (reference sequence). J gave up 3 bases and V 3 bases, and 4 bases lay outside the gene matches. The CDR3 has 15 amino acids. CDR3 bases: TGTGCCAGCAGCTTCCTCGGACAGGGCTACAATGAGCAGTTCTTC. Encoded protein: CASSFLGQGYNEQFF.

The chain recombines TRBV6-5 with TRBJ2-5; 8 bases are a match to TRBD2. Germline-derived CDR1 and CDR2 are MNHEY and SVGAGI. This CDR3 contains 17 residues. Germline trimming cut 3 bases from V and 0 bases from J; bases unmatched to any gene: 9. In DNA, the CDR3 is TGTGCCAGCAGTTATGGTCGGAGTAGCGGGAACCAAGAGACCCAGTACTTC. Translating it yields CASSYGRSSGNQETQYF.

This clonotype has ten or more counts. The V and J genes are TRBV2 and TRBJ2-3, with a weak D call TRBD2 (5 bases). The CDR3 runs 14 residues. Germline CDR1 SNHLY, CDR2 FYNNEI. V gave up 4 bases and J gave up 2 bases, with 10 bases separating them. CDR3: CASSVRRATDTQYF. CDR3 sequence (DNA): TGTGCCAGCAGTGTACGGCGGGCCACAGATACGCAGTATTTT.

To note about this clonotype: With a much larger clone just one base away, this may be a read error. This chain connects TRBV11-2 to TRBJ2-1; the D gene is possibly TRBD1 (6 bases). CDR3 size: 13 residues. Germline CDR1 is SGHAT and CDR2 is FQNNGV. The CDR3 sequence: CASSLGGDNEKFF. In DNA form, the CDR3 reads TGTGCCAGCAGCTTAGGAGGGGACAATGAGAAGTTCTTC. The entire variable domain, with the rest obtained from reference TRBV11-2 and TRBJ2-1, is as follows: EAGVAQSPRYKIIEKRQSVAFWCNPISGHATLYWYQQILGQGPKLLIQFQNNGVVDDSQLPKDRFSAERLKGVDSTLKIQPAKLEDSAVYLCASSLGGDNEKFFGPGTRLTVL.

With regard to this clonotype: Germline and junction disagree at one end, which may indicate a read error. The chain couples TRBV20-1 to TRBJ2-3, with 7 bases identical to TRBD1. There are 14 residues in the CDR3. Germline lookup yields CDR1 DFQATT and CDR2 SNEGSKA (reference sequence). This chain's CDR3 is CSARGVGGTATQYF. In nucleotides, the CDR3 is TGCAGTGCTAGAGGTGTAGGTGGGACAGCTACGCAGTATTTT.

The table lists this clonotype with many counts. The rearrangement joins TRBV27 to TRBJ2-1; D remains ambiguous. The germline V and J ends were trimmed by 6 bases and 3 bases, with 12 bases remaining between them. In germline, CDR1 is MNHEY, CDR2 SMNVEV (reference sequence). The CDR3 runs to 14 residues. The CDR3 DNA is TGTGCCAGCAGAAATTTCGGCGGCTACAATGAGCAGTTCTTC. Translated: CASRNFGGYNEQFF.

The chain employs TRBV20-1 and TRBJ2-1; TRBD2 agrees at 11 bases. The CDR3 loop spans 16 amino acids. Trimming cost V 5 bases and J 9 bases; bases outside gene matches: 15. The V gene's germline CDR1 is DFQATT and CDR2 SNEGSKA (reference sequence). CDR3 in amino acids: CSAATSGSWSSGEQFF. The CDR3 region has the DNA TGCAGTGCTGCCACTAGCGGGAGTTGGTCCTCGGGTGAGCAGTTCTTC.

A few counts support this clonotype. The gene calls are TRBV11-2 and TRBJ2-3, with 13 positions matching TRBD2. Germline V CDR1 and CDR2: SGHAT, FQNNGV. Germline trimming cut 5 bases from V and 0 bases from J; bases unmatched to any gene: 11. CDR3 size: 19 residues. Written as DNA, the CDR3 is TGTGCCAGCAGCCTCCGACTAGCGGGGGGCTTTTCTAGCACAGATACGCAGTATTTT. This translates into CASSLRLAGGFSSTDTQYF.

The rearrangement joins TRBV12-3 or TRBV12-4 to TRBJ1-1, with 7 bases lining up with TRBD1. This CDR3 comprises 14 residues. Trimming cost V 3 bases and J 5 bases; bases outside gene matches: 6. The CDR3 DNA reads as TGTGCCAGCAGTTTTAACGGACAGGTTACTGAAGCTTTCTTT. Its protein product is CASSFNGQVTEAFF.

The chain uses TRBV7-2 and TRBJ1-4; D uncertain. The CDR3 consists of 14 residues. V was clipped by 2 bases and J by 8 bases, with 12 bases between them. Germline CDR1 is SGHTA and CDR2 is FQGNSA. In nucleotides, the CDR3 is TGTGCCAGCAGCTTAAAATTTTCGAGCGAAAAACTGTTTTTT. Amino acid sequence: CASSLKFSSEKLFF.

This clonotype was found many times. The chain links TRBV4-3 to TRBJ2-7; no firm D call. This CDR3 has 15 amino acids. Germline CDR1 reads LGHNA; CDR2 reads YSLEER. With 0 bases removed from V and 3 bases from J, the gap between germline ends came to 12 bases. CDR3: CASSQDSLGRYEQYF. CDR3 coding DNA: TGCGCCAGCAGCCAAGATTCTTTAGGACGCTACGAGCAGTACTTC.

The V gene is TRBV7-2, the J gene TRBJ1-3, with TRBD1 identical over 9 bases. This CDR3 comprises 15 residues. After removal of 5 bases from V and 1 base from J, the junction contained 3 bases not matched to a gene. Germline loops: CDR1 SGHTA, CDR2 FQGNSA. The CDR3 sequence is CASSETGGSGNTIYF. The CDR3 DNA is TGTGCCAGCAGCGAGACAGGGGGGTCTGGAAACACCATATATTTT.

In this sample, this clonotype turned up many times. The chain is built from TRBV12-3 or TRBV12-4 and TRBJ2-1; weak D call: TRBD2 (5 bases). V was clipped by 3 bases and J by 3 bases, with 15 bases between them. This CDR3 has 16 residues. In nucleotides, the CDR3 is TGTGCCAGCAGTTTCTTCGGTCCGGGGAGCTACAATGAGCAGTTCTTC. It translates to CASSFFGPGSYNEQFF.

This chain links TRBV7-2 with TRBJ2-1; 13 bases are a match to TRBD2. The CDR3 length is 16 residues. J gave up 12 bases and V 5 bases, and 13 bases lay outside the gene matches. From germline, CDR1 is SGHTA and CDR2 FQGNSA. In DNA form, the CDR3 reads TGTGCCAGCAGCCAAGGACTAGCGGGAGCCTGGTGGGTGCAGTTCTTC. The encoded protein is CASSQGLAGAWWVQFF.

The sample holds a few counts of this clonotype. The V call is TRBV6-2 or TRBV6-3, the J call TRBJ2-3, with 9 bases that match TRBD2. The J segment lost 2 bases and the V segment lost 0 bases, leaving 6 bases of the junction unmatched. The CDR3 has 17 amino acids. The V gene's germline CDR1 is MNHEY and CDR2 SVGEGT. CDR3 sequence (DNA): TGTGCCAGCAGTTACTCAAGGAGCGGGAGGATCACAGATACGCAGTATTTT. Translation gives CASSYSRSGRITDTQYF.

The chain uses TRBV3-1 and TRBJ2-1; TRBD2 matches 12 bases. CDR1 is LGHDT and CDR2 is YNNKEL in the germline V gene (reference sequence). The J segment lost 11 bases and the V segment lost 4 bases, leaving 12 bases of the junction unmatched. The CDR3 runs 16 residues. This CDR3 is CASSRGRGLAGVKQFF. Here the CDR3 DNA reads TGTGCCAGCAGCCGAGGCCGGGGACTAGCGGGTGTCAAGCAGTTCTTC.

The gene calls are TRBV7-3 and TRBJ1-1; 9 nucleotides agree with TRBD1. Germline CDR1 SGHTA, CDR2 FQGTGA. J gave up 0 bases and V 0 bases, and 2 bases lay outside the gene matches. The CDR3 consists of 16 residues. CDR3 nucleotide sequence: TGTGCCAGCAGCTTAACTGACAGGGGGATGAACACTGAAGCTTTCTTT. This encodes CASSLTDRGMNTEAFF.